This TCR beta chain was captured by sequencing in a study of response to subunit inactivated influenza vaccine. Whole-study results and caveats: Every seasonal influenza vaccination brings in few new T cells, the authors suggested.

The germline V gene encodes CDR1 DFQATT and CDR2 SNEGSKA (reference sequence). The CDR3 has 12 residues. V lost 6 bases to trimming and J lost 8 bases, with 16 bases between them. MiXCR, applied by TCRdb to the RT-PCR reads, yields one record per CDR3 protein. This table has roughly 570,000 distinct CDR3 sequences, approximately 15% appearing once. Worth noting for this clonotype: Its matching antigen is unknown.

Sequenced material: PBMCs from blood, taken 12 days after vaccination. This sequence joins TRBV20-1 and TRBJ2-5; the D is unclear. This clonotype originated in a man aged 45-60 years who received an inactivated influenza vaccine. The DNA of the CDR3 is TGCAGTGCGCCCCGGGCCCGCGGAACCCAGTACTTC. Amino acids: CSAPRARGTQYF.